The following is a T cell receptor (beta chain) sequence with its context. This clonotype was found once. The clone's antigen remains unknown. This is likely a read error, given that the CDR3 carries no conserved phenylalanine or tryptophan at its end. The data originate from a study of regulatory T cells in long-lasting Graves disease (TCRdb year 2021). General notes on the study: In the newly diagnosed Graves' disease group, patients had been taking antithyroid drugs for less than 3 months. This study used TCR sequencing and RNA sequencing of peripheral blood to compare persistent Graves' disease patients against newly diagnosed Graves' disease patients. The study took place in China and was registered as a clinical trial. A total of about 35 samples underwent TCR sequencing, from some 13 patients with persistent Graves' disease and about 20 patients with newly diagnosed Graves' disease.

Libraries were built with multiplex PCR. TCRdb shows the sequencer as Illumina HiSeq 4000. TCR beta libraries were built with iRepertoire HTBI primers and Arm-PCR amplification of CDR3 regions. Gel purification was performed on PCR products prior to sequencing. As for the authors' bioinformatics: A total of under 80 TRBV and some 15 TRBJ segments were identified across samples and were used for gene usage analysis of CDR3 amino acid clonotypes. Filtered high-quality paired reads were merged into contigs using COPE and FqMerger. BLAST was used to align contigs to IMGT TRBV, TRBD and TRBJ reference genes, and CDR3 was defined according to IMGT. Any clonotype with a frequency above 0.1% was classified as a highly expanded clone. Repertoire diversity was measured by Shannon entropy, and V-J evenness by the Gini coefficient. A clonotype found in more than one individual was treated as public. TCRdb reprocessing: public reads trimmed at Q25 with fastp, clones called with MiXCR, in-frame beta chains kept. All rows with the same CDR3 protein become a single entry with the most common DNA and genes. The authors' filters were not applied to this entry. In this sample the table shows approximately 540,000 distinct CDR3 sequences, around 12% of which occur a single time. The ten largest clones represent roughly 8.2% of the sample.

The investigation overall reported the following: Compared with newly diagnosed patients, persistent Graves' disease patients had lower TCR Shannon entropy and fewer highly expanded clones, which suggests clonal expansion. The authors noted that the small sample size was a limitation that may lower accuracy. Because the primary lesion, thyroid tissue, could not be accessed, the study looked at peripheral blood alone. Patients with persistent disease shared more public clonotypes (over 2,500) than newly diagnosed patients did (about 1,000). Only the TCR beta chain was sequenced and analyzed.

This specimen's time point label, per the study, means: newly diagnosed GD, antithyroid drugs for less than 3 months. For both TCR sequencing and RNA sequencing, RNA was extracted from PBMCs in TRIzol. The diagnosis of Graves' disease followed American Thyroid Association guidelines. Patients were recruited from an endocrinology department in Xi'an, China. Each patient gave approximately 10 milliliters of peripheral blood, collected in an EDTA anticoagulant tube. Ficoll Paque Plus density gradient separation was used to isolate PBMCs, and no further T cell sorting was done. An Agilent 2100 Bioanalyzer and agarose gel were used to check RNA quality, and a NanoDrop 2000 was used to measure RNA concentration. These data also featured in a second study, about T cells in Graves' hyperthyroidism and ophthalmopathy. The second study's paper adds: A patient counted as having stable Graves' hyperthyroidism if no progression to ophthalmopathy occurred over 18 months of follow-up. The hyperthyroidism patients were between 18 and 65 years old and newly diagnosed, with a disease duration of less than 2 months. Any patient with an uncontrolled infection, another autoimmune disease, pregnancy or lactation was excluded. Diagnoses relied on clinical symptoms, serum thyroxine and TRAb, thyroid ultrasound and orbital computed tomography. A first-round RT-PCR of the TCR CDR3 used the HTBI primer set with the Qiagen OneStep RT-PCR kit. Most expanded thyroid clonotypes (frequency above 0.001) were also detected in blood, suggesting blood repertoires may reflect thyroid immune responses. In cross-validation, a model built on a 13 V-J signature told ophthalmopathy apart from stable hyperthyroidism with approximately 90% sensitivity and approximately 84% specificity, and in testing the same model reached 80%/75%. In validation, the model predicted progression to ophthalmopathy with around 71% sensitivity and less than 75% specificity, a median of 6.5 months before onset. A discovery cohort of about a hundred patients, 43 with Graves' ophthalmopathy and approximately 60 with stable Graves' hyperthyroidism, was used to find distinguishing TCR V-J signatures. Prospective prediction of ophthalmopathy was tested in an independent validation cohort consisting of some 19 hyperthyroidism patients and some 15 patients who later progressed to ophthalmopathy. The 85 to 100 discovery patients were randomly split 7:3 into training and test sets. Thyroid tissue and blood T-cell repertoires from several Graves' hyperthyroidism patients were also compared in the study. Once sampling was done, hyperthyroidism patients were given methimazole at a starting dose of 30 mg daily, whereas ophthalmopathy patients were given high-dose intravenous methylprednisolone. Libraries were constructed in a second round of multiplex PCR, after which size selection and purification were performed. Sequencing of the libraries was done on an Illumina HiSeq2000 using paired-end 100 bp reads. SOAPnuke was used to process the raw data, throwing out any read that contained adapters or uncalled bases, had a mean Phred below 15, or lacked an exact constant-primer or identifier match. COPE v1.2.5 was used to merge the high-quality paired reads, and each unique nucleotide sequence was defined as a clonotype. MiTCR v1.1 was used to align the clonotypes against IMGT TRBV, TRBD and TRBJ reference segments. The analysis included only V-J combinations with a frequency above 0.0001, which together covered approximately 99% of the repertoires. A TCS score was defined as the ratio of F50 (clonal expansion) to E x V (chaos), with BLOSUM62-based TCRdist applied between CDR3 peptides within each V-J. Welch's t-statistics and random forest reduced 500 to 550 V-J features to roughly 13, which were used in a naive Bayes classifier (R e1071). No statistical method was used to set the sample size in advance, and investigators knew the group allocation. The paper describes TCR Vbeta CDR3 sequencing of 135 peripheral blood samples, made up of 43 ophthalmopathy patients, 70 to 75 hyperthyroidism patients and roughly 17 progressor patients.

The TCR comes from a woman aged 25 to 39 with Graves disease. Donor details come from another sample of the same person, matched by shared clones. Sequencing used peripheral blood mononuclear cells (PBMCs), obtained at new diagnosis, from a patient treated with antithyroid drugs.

The CDR3 protein sequence reads: CASSQPPGTLNTEAFL. The bases are TGTGCCAGCAGCCAACCTCCAGGGACCCTGAACACTGAAGCTTTCTTG. The sequence joins TRBV7-2 to TRBJ1-1; a tentative D call is TRBD1 (5 bases match). CDR1 and CDR2 are read off the germline V gene as SGHTA and FQGNSA. 16 amino acids form the CDR3, both terminal residues included. The entry retains the CDR3 DNA only, 48 bases that are in frame from base 1. V is shortened by 5 bases, J by 0 bases, and the region joining them spans 16 bases.